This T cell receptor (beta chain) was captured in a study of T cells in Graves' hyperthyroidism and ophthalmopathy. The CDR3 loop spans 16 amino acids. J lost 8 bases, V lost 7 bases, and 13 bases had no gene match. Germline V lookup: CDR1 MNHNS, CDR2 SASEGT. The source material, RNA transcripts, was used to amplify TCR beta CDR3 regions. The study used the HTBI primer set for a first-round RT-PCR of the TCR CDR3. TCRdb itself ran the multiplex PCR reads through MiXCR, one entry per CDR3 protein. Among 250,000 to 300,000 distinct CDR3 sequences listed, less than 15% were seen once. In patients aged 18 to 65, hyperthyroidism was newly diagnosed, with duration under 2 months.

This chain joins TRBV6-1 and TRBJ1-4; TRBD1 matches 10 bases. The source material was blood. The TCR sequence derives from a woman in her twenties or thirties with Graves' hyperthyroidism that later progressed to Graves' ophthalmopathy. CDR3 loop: CASTGGTGVLLEKLFF. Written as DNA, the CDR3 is TGTGCCAGCACCGGGGGGACAGGGGTTTTACTGGAAAAACTGTTTTTT.